This TCR beta chain comes out of a study of Ad26.COV2.S vaccination and SARS-CoV-2 variants. Study summary: Trial arm assignment for the donor was COV1001 Ad26.COV2.S. Participants got Ad26.COV2.S intramuscularly, once or twice 56 days apart.

Sequencing used immunoSEQ multiplex PCR; TCRdb keeps in-frame clones, though not all of them. The sample has some 300,000 clones; 85% are singletons. The CDR3 spans 11 residues. Germline assignment: CDR1 SGHTS and CDR2 YDEGEE. The V end was cut by 3 bases, the J end by 9 bases, with 7 bases between. The treatment here: approximately 18 received Ad26.COV2.S at low or high dose, single or two shots; about 5 received placebo; per-sample allocation not given. The study sampled participants on day 63 after the first vaccine or placebo injection. In the vaccine, an Ad26 vector expressed the SARS-CoV-2 spike of the Wuhan strain.

The chain links TRBV5-8 to TRBJ1-5; no clear D gene. The sequence came from a person between 18 and 60 years old who received the Ad26.COV2.S COVID-19 vaccine or a placebo. The sequencing here drew on peripheral blood, taken in a trial of Ad26.COV2.S vaccine versus placebo. CDR3: CASSSVLPQHF. The CDR3 DNA follows: TGTGCCAGCAGCTCCGTTCTGCCCCAGCATTTT.